The 25 T cell receptor beta chains in this list originate from one sample, sequenced in a study of siplizumab effects on memory and regulatory T cells. Assay: immunoSEQ multiplex PCR; the TCRdb copy retains only in-frame clones and omits some. The table has about 100,000 clones, about 91% seen once; the top ten hold 0.14% to 0.15%. The sequencing input was CD4+ T cells sorted from blood. These receptors originate from a human donor in good health.

The V and J genes are TRBV2 and TRBJ1-2; 7 nucleotides match TRBD1. Germline values: CDR1 SNHLY, CDR2 FYNNEI. V shed 4 bases and J 0 bases; nucleotides not matched to a gene: 2. The length of the CDR3 is 14 residues. The CDR3 region is CASSGQGTNYGYTF. CDR3 DNA: TGTGCCAGCAGTGGACAGGGCACTAACTATGGCTACACCTTC.

The chain combines TRBV18 with TRBJ2-5, with D perhaps matching TRBD2 (5 bases). The CDR3 is made up of 14 amino acids. With 3 bases removed from V and 2 bases from J, the gap between germline ends came to 10 bases. Germline values: CDR1 KGHSH, CDR2 LQKENI. Here the CDR3 reads CASSPRAMQETQYF. The CDR3 nucleotides are TGTGCCAGCTCACCGAGGGCGATGCAAGAGACCCAGTACTTC.

With regard to this clone: This sample also contains other DNA sequences that code for the same CDR3. The chain employs TRBV18 and TRBJ2-2; D remains ambiguous. The length of the CDR3 is 12 residues. The germline V and J ends were trimmed by 6 bases and 3 bases, with 5 bases remaining between them. The V gene's germline CDR1 is KGHSH and CDR2 LQKENI. The CDR3 here is CASSPDTGELFF. The CDR3 DNA reads TGTGCCAGCTCGCCGGACACCGGGGAGCTGTTTTTT.

This clone was counted once. The chain uses TRBV28 and TRBJ1-1, with D hard to call. The CDR3 is 15 amino acids. V lost 5 bases and J 1 base, leaving 14 bases between the germline ends. Germline CDR1 reads MDHEN; CDR2 reads SYDVKM. The CDR3 region has the DNA TGTGCCAGCAGTCCCGCCGATCAGGAGAACACTGAAGCTTTCTTT. Protein sequence: CASSPADQENTEAFF.

The chain employs TRBV11-2 and TRBJ2-5; D possibly corresponds to TRBD1 (6 bases). This CDR3 is 16 amino acids long. V lost 5 bases and J lost 5, with 21 bases in between. Germline V gene sequence: CDR1 SGHAT, CDR2 FQNNGV. The CDR3 DNA follows: TGTGCCAGCAGCCAGGCCACAGGGAGATATGGGGAGACCCAGTACTTC. Amino acid sequence: CASSQATGRYGETQYF.

The J gene is TRBJ2-7, the V gene TRBV19, with 8 nucleotides matching TRBD1. CDR1 LNHDA and CDR2 SQIVND come from the germline V gene (reference sequence). V gave up 1 base and J gave up 7 bases; unmatched junction bases: 12. This CDR3 is 16 amino acids long. The CDR3: CASSIAPTGVKGEQYF. The CDR3 nucleotides read TGTGCCAGTAGTATAGCCCCGACAGGGGTTAAGGGTGAGCAGTACTTC.

V gene TRBV5-4 combines with J gene TRBJ2-1; 10 nucleotides align to TRBD1. The CDR3 extends over 15 amino acids. Per the germline V gene, CDR1 is SGHNT and CDR2 is YYREEE (reference sequence). Trimming cost V 1 base and J 6 bases; bases outside gene matches: 4. The CDR3 bases are TGTGCCAGCAGCTTGTTGGGACAGGGGAGCAATGAGCAGTTCTTC. This gives the protein CASSLLGQGSNEQFF.

The chain is built from TRBV7-2 and TRBJ1-1; no clear D. V lost 2 bases and J lost 3, with 7 bases in between. Germline V gene sequence: CDR1 SGHTA, CDR2 FQGNSA. This CDR3 has 13 residues. CDR3 nucleotide sequence: TGTGCCAGCAGCTTACCCCCGCACACTGAAGCTTTCTTT. Its translation is CASSLPPHTEAFF.

The rearrangement uses TRBV9 and TRBJ2-3; tentatively, D is TRBD1 or TRBD2 (5 bases each). Germline CDR1 reads SGDLS; CDR2 reads YYNGEE. CDR3 size: 15 residues. V was cut by 4 bases and J by 6 bases, with 18 bases left in between. The CDR3 sequence: CASSNLPLEGDTQYF. CDR3 DNA: TGTGCCAGCAGCAACCTCCCTCTCGAGGGGGATACGCAGTATTTT.

The V gene is TRBV7-2, the J gene TRBJ1-1; maybe TRBD1 (5 bases). The germline V gene encodes CDR1 SGHTA and CDR2 FQGNSA. The length of the CDR3 is 13 residues. Trimming removed 11 bases from V and 11 bases from J, with 24 bases in between. In DNA form, the CDR3 reads TGTGCCTGCCAAAGAGGGGCTGGGGCGACGGCTTTCTTT. It codes for CACQRGAGATAFF.

The chain combines TRBV4-1 with TRBJ2-5; D is possibly TRBD1 or TRBD2 (5 bases each). V was trimmed by 5 bases and J by 7 bases, leaving 11 bases between them. From germline, CDR1 is MGHRA and CDR2 YSYEKL. The CDR3 is 12 amino acids. The CDR3 sequence is CASSKRDGTQYF. The CDR3 nucleotides read TGCGCCAGCAGCAAGAGGGACGGGACCCAGTACTTC.

The chain combines TRBV5-1 with TRBJ2-6; perhaps TRBD1 as D (6 bases). Between the trimmed V and J ends, which lost 1 base and 2 bases, there was a span of 10 bases. The CDR3 consists of 16 residues. The germline gives CDR1 SGHRS, CDR2 YFSETQ. DNA for the CDR3: TGCGCCAGCAGCTTGACAGGGCGAGCTGGGGCCAACGTCCTGACTTTC. Amino acid sequence: CASSLTGRAGANVLTF.

CDR3 in amino acids: CARGEGAGELFF. CDR3 nucleotides: TGTGCTAGGGGCGAGGGGGCCGGGGAGCTGTTTTTT. V and J are TRBV12-5 and TRBJ2-2; D is possibly TRBD1 (6 bases). The CDR3 runs 12 residues. Germline CDR1 and CDR2: LGHNT and FRNRAP. V shed 9 bases and J shed 6 bases, with 11 bases lying between them.

The rearrangement uses TRBV7-9 and TRBJ1-6, with D hard to call. This CDR3 contains 15 residues. The germline V gene has CDR1 SEHNR and CDR2 FQNEAQ (reference sequence). V lost 3 bases and J 7 bases, leaving 13 bases between the germline ends. CDR3 loop: CASSFARHSNSPLHF. CDR3 nucleotide sequence: TGTGCCAGCAGCTTTGCGAGGCATAGCAATTCACCCCTCCACTTT. Full variable domain (remainder filled in from reference TRBV7-9 and TRBJ1-6): DTGVSQNPRHKITKRGQNVTFRCDPISEHNRLYWYRQTLGQGPEFLTYFQNEAQLEKSRLLSDRFSAERPKGSFSTLEIQRTEQGDSAMYLCASSFARHSNSPLHFGNGTRLTVT.

The chain joins TRBV7-9 to TRBJ2-7, with D unclear. This CDR3 is 14 amino acids long. Germline V gives CDR1 SEHNR, CDR2 FQNEAQ (reference sequence). V lost 5 bases to trimming and J lost 2 bases, with 13 bases between them. CDR3 DNA sequence: TGTGCCAGCAGCCCTGAGAGGCCACCCTACGAGCAGTACTTC. It codes for CASSPERPPYEQYF.

The chain is built from TRBV6-5 and TRBJ1-1; D ambiguous. This CDR3 has 13 residues. Germline values: CDR1 MNHEY, CDR2 SVGAGI. V was clipped by 5 bases and J by 6 bases, with 13 bases between them. The CDR3 spells CASSMPGRPEAFF. For the CDR3, the DNA is TGTGCCAGCAGTATGCCGGGCCGCCCTGAAGCTTTCTTT.

The genes are TRBV19 and TRBJ1-6, with a possible D match to TRBD1 (5 bases). Trimming cost V 5 bases and J 7 bases, with 18 bases left between them. Germline lookup yields CDR1 LNHDA and CDR2 SQIVND (reference sequence). The CDR3 has 16 amino acids. DNA for the CDR3: TGTGCCAGTAGTCCCCGGGGGGAAAGAAAGAATTCACCCCTCCACTTT. Translating gives CASSPRGERKNSPLHF.

The rearrangement links TRBV7-2 to TRBJ1-1; TRBD1 might be the D (5 bases). The V gene's germline CDR1 is SGHTA and CDR2 FQGNSA. V gave up 4 bases and J gave up 2 bases, with 8 bases separating them. There are 13 residues in the CDR3. CDR3 loop: CASSSQGNTEAFF. The CDR3 DNA reads as TGTGCCAGCAGCTCCCAGGGTAACACTGAAGCTTTCTTT.

The chain is built from TRBV10-1 and TRBJ2-3; 8 positions agree with TRBD2. With V trimmed by 8 bases and J by 2 bases, 12 bases remained unmatched. CDR3 length: 16 residues. Germline V gives CDR1 WNHNN, CDR2 SYGVQD (reference sequence). CDR3 protein: CASAQGDGGDTDTQYF. The CDR3 DNA reads TGCGCCAGCGCCCAAGGGGACGGGGGGGACACAGATACGCAGTATTTT.

CDR3 sequence (DNA): TGTGCCAGCAGTCGGGGACAGGTTCTTAGCAATCAGCCCCAGCATTTT. Its translation is CASSRGQVLSNQPQHF. The chain carries TRBV6-7 and TRBJ1-5; 8 nucleotides agree with TRBD1. Being an ORF, TRBV6-7 has a function that is uncertain. Losses at the gene ends were 5 bases for V and 0 bases for J; bases not matched to a gene: 6. The CDR3 sequence is 16 residues long.

The sample holds one count of this clone. This chain connects TRBV7-2 to TRBJ1-2; no reliable D call. Germline CDR1 is SGHTA and CDR2 is FQGNSA. The V end was cut by 1 base, the J end by 7 bases, with 1 base between. This CDR3 has 10 residues. CDR3 bases: TGTGCCAGCAGCTTAGGTGGCTACACCTTC. As protein: CASSLGGYTF.

V is TRBV7-2 and J is TRBJ2-3; D is unresolved. The CDR3 length is 12 residues. Trimming removed 5 bases at V and 5 bases at J, with 8 bases between. Per germline, CDR1 SGHTA and CDR2 FQGNSA. The CDR3 region has the DNA TGTGCCAGCAGCCCACAGCGAGATACGCAGTATTTT. The encoded protein is CASSPQRDTQYF.

The J gene is TRBJ2-7, the V gene TRBV7-8, with 7 bases matching TRBD1. V lost 7 bases to trimming and J lost 2 bases; unmatched junction nucleotides: 11. CDR1 and CDR2 from the germline V gene are SGHVS and FQNEAQ. The CDR3 runs to 15 residues. The CDR3 nucleotides are TGTGCCAGCAACCCCTGGGCAGGGGGAACCTACGAGCAGTACTTC. Translation: CASNPWAGGTYEQYF.

The chain links TRBV27 to TRBJ1-4; TRBD1 is a possible D gene (5 bases). This CDR3 has 15 amino acids. V lost 3 bases and J lost 5, with 13 bases in between. Germline lookup yields CDR1 MNHEY and CDR2 SMNVEV (reference sequence). CDR3 sequence reads: CASSFRGAENEKLFF. The CDR3 DNA sequence: TGTGCCAGCAGTTTTAGAGGGGCGGAGAATGAAAAACTGTTTTTT.

The chain recombines TRBV19 with TRBJ1-1; TRBD1 aligns across 8 bases. V lost 5 bases, J lost 6 bases, and 14 bases stayed unmatched. CDR3 size: 16 residues. Germline CDR1 and CDR2: LNHDA and SQIVND (reference sequence). The CDR3 is CASSLLLGQGNAEAFF. CDR3 coding DNA: TGTGCCAGTAGTCTACTATTAGGACAGGGAAACGCTGAAGCTTTCTTT.